The 8 T cell receptor beta chains listed next were all sequenced from one sample in a study of blood T cell repertoires in COVID-19. TCRdb's copy holds only in-frame clones and misses some; the assay was immunoSEQ multiplex PCR. The sample carries around 190,000 clones, 85% recorded once. What was sequenced was peripheral blood. These receptors were taken from a woman older than 75 with acute or convalescent COVID-19.

J is TRBJ2-7 and V is TRBV15; TRBD1 might be the D (6 bases). V was cut by 1 base and J by 5 bases, with 12 bases left in between. The V gene's germline CDR1 is LNHNV and CDR2 YYDKDF (reference sequence). The CDR3 runs to 14 residues. CDR3 sequence (DNA): TGTGCCACCAGCAGAGGGCAGGCAGGGGACGAGCAGTACTTC. Amino acids: CATSRGQAGDEQYF.

The V call is TRBV10-3, the J call TRBJ2-1; 7 positions match TRBD2. Germline V gene data show CDR1 as ENHRY and CDR2 as SYGVKD. V trimming: 6 bases; J trimming: 4 bases; junction bases outside the gene matches: 12. The CDR3 has 16 amino acids. As DNA, the CDR3 is TGTGCCATCAGGGATGAACTAAGCGGGACTTACAATGAGCAGTTCTTC. It is translated as CAIRDELSGTYNEQFF.

The rearrangement joins TRBV7-9 to TRBJ2-7; weak D call: TRBD2 (5 bases). CDR3 length: 16 residues. CDR1 SEHNR and CDR2 FQNEAQ come from the germline V gene (reference sequence). With 4 bases removed from V and 5 bases from J, the gap between germline ends came to 21 bases. The CDR3, as DNA: TGTGCCAGCAGCTCGCCCGGAGGCACGGGAATCCACGAGCAGTACTTC. Encoded protein: CASSSPGGTGIHEQYF.

The chain has TRBV5-1 and TRBJ2-1; D unresolved. Trimming left V 0 bases short and J 6 bases short, with 7 bases between. The CDR3 is 13 residues long. Germline lookup yields CDR1 SGHRS and CDR2 YFSETQ. DNA of the CDR3: TGCGCCAGCAGCTTGGCCATGTCCAATGAGCAGTTCTTC. This codes for CASSLAMSNEQFF.

This chain connects TRBV7-9 to TRBJ2-5, with 7 bases matching TRBD2. V was pared by 1 base and J by 5 bases, with 4 bases of the junction left unmatched. The V gene's germline CDR1 is SEHNR and CDR2 FQNEAQ (reference sequence). There are 14 residues in the CDR3. Here the CDR3 DNA reads TGTGCCAGCAGCTTAGTTCAGGGAGGGGAGACCCAGTACTTC. Amino acid sequence: CASSLVQGGETQYF.

The chain is built from TRBV2 and TRBJ1-4; the D gene is possibly TRBD1 (6 bases). V lost 7 bases and J lost 1, with 7 bases in between. Germline CDR1 is SNHLY and CDR2 is FYNNEI. The CDR3 runs 13 residues. This CDR3 is CASTGVTNEKLFF. In nucleotides, the CDR3 is TGTGCCAGCACAGGGGTAACTAATGAAAAACTGTTTTTT.

The rearrangement joins TRBV6-5 to TRBJ1-2, with D perhaps TRBD1 (6 bases). Deletions cut 6 bases from V and 4 bases from J, with 12 bases between. There are 13 residues in the CDR3. CDR1 is MNHEY and CDR2 is SVGAGI in the germline V gene. The CDR3 here is CASSSGTPYGYTF. The CDR3 nucleotides read TGTGCCAGCAGCTCCGGGACACCCTATGGCTACACCTTC.

Concerning this clone itself: A read error may produce the germline difference seen at one junction end. The rearrangement uses TRBV15 and TRBJ2-7, with D perhaps matching TRBD1 (6 bases). Germline lookup yields CDR1 LNHNV and CDR2 YYDKDF (reference sequence). The CDR3 runs to 12 residues. As DNA, the CDR3 is TGTGCCACCAGCGGCCCGCATCGGACAGCGACCTTC. Its translation: CATSGPHRTATF. Using reference TRBV15 and TRBJ2-7 for the parts outside the CDR3, the full variable domain is DAMVIQNPRYQVTQFGKPVTLSCSQTLNHNVMYWYQQKSSQAPKLLFHYYDKDFNNEADTPDNFQSRRPNTSFCFLDIRSPGLGDTAMYLCATSGPHRTATFGPGTRLTVT.